This T cell receptor beta chain was sequenced during a study of T cell repertoires in aging, cancer and after chemotherapy. Study overall: Six age groups, ranging from 30 or younger to 70 or older, included the donors. Over several months to years, re-sampled healthy donor repertoires clearly shared clones. The full dataset contained approximately 9.6 million TCR reads. General study findings and limits: Rebound thymic output was suggested by rising median generation probability during chemotherapy in each cancer cohort.

Rearranged V-D-J TRB sequences were amplified with a mixed TRB-A/B primer pool. TCRdb called the multiplex PCR reads again in MiXCR, with one record for every CDR3 protein. Among about 5,000 distinct CDR3 sequences, around a fifth were seen once, and the ten largest hold just over 9%. From germline, CDR1 is SGHDT and CDR2 YYEEEE. Trimming took off 4 bases at V and 4 bases at J, with 18 bases between the two ends. The CDR3 runs 15 residues. By sample fraction, this clonotype is medium-sized. The antigen remains undetermined. Amplification of TCR beta used genomic DNA extracted from peripheral blood. The sequenced sample was blood. This TCR was recovered from a human donor in good health. The donor label of this sample is uncertain. V gene TRBV5-6 combines with J gene TRBJ2-7, with D perhaps being TRBD1 or TRBD2 (5 bases each). CDR3 in amino acids: CASSVARGAKYEQYF. In DNA form, the CDR3 reads TGTGCCAGCAGCGTGGCTAGGGGAGCGAAGTACGAGCAGTACTTC.